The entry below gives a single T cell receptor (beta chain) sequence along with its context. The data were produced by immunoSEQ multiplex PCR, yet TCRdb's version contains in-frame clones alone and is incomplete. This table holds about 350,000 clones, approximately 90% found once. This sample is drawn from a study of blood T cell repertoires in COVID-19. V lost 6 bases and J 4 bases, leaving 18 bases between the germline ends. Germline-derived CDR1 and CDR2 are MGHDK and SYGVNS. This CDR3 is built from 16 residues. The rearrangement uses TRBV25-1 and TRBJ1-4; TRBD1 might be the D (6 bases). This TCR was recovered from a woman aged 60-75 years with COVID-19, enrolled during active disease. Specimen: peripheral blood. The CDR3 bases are TGTGCCAGCAGCGACCTTACAGGGACCGTTAATGAAAAACTGTTTTTT. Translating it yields CASSDLTGTVNEKLFF.